The following is a T cell receptor (beta chain) sequence with its context. Its matching antigen is unknown. Sequencing targeted expressed TCRB transcripts, as all isolated RNA had been reverse transcribed. There were about 3.57 million reads on average in the naive, central memory and regulatory T cell samples. Generated by immunoSEQ multiplex PCR, the TCRdb table keeps only in-frame clones and is missing some. The table lists approximately 150,000 clones, more than 9% of them singletons. This sample was taken from a study of beta chain features in type 1 diabetes. Broader study findings: People with Type 1 diabetes carried modestly yet significantly shorter TCRB CDR3s in all four CD4+ subsets. Naive, central memory and Treg TCRB repertoires seemed to resemble each other more closely in patients than they did in healthy donors.

V shed 7 bases, J shed 0 bases, and the junction held 4 bases outside the gene matches. Germline V gene lookup returns CDR1 MGHDK and CDR2 SYGVNS. This CDR3 has 14 residues. The chain couples TRBV25-1 to TRBJ2-3, with TRBD2 matching 7 bases. The clonotype was recovered from a man aged 18 to 29 in good health. The sample consisted of naive CD4+ T cells from blood. The CDR3 loop is CASTHSGSTDTQYF. In DNA, the CDR3 is TGTGCCAGCACTCATAGCGGGAGCACAGATACGCAGTATTTT.